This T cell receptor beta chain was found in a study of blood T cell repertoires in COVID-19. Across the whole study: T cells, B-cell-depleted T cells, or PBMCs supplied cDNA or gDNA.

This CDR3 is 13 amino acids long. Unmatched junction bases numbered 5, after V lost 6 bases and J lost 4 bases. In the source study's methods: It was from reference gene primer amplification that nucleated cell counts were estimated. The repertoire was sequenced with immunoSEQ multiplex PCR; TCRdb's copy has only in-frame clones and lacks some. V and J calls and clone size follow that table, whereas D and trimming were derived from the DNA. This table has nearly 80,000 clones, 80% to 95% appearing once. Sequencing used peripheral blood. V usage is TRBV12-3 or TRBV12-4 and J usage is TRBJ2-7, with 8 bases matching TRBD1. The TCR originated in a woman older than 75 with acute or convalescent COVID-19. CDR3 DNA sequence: TGTGCCAGCAGCCCCTGGACAGGGTACGAGCAGTACTTC. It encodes CASSPWTGYEQYF.